The TCR beta chain described here comes from a study of blood T cell repertoires in COVID-19. Study details: Collection of acute and convalescent COVID-19 samples took place in the United States, Italy and Spain. T cells, B-cell-depleted T cells, or PBMCs provided the cDNA or gDNA that served as material.

Trimming took 3 bases from V and 0 from J; bases not matched to a gene: 6. This CDR3 has 16 amino acids. CDR1 and CDR2 from the germline V gene are KGHDR and SFDVKD. How the authors handled the data: Reference gene primers were amplified, and this amplification served to estimate nucleated cell counts. The data were produced by immunoSEQ multiplex PCR, yet TCRdb's version contains in-frame clones alone and is incomplete. The V and J calls and clone size are taken from that table; D and trimming were inferred from the DNA. The sample carries 95,000 to 150,000 clones, around three quarters recorded once.

The V and J genes are TRBV24-1 and TRBJ2-5; TRBD2 aligns across 7 bases. The sample comprised peripheral blood. The receptor comes from a woman aged 80 or over with acute or convalescent COVID-19. CDR3 in amino acids: CATSDNGRKNQETQYF. The CDR3 region has the DNA TGTGCCACCAGTGATAACGGGAGGAAGAACCAAGAGACCCAGTACTTC.